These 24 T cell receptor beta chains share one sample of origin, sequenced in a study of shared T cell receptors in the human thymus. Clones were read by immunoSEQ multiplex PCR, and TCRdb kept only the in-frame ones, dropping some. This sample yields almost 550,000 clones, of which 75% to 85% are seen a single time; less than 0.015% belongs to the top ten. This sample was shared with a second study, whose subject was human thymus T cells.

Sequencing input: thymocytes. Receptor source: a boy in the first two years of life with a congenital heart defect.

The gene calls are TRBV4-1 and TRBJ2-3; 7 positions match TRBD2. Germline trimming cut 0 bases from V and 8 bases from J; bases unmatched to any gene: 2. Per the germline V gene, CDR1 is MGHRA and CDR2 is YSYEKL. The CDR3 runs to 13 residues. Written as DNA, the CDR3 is TGCGCCAGCAGCCAAGATCCGGGGGGTACGCAGTATTTT. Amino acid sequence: CASSQDPGGTQYF.

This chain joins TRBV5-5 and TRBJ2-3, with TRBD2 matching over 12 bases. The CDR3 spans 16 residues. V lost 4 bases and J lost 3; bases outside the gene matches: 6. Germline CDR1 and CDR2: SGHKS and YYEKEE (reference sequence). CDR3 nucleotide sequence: TGTGCCAGCAGCCCTATGACTAGCGGGAGAACAGATACGCAGTATTTT. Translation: CASSPMTSGRTDTQYF.

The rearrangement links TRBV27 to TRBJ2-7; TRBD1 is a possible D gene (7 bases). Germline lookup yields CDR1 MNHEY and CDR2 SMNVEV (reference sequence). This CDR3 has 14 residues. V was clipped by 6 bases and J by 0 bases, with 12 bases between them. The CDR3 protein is CASSSGGNSYEQYF. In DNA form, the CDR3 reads TGTGCCAGCAGCTCAGGGGGGAACTCCTACGAGCAGTACTTC.

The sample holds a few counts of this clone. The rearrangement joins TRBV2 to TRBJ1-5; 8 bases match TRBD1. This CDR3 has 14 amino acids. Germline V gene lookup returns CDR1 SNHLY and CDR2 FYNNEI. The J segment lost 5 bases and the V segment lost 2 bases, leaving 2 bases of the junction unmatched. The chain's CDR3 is CASSEYRGDQPQHF. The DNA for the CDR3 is TGTGCCAGCAGTGAATACAGGGGGGATCAGCCCCAGCATTTT.

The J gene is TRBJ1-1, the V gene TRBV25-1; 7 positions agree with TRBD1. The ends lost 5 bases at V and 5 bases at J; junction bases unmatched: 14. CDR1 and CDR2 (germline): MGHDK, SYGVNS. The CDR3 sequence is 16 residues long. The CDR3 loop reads CASSPHTRGRGTEAFF. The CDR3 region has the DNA TGTGCCAGCAGTCCCCACACAAGGGGGCGAGGGACTGAAGCTTTCTTT.

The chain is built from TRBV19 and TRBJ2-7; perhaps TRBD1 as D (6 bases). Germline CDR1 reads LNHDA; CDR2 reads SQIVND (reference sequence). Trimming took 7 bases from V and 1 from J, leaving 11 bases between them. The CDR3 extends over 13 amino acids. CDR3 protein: CASTQGPSYEQYF. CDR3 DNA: TGTGCCAGTACACAGGGTCCTTCCTACGAGCAGTACTTC.

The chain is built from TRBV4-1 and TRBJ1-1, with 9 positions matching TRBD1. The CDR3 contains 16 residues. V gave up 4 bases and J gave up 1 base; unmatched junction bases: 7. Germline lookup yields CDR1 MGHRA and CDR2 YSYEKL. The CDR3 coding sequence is TGCGCCAGCAGCCGGGGGACAGGGACGAGGAACACTGAAGCTTTCTTT. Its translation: CASSRGTGTRNTEAFF.

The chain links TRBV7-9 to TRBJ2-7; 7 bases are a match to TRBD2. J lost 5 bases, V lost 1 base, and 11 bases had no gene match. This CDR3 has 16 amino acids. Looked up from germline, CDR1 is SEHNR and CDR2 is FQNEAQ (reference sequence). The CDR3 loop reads CASSLGGTAGVHEQYF. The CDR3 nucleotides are TGTGCCAGCAGCTTAGGAGGGACGGCGGGAGTCCACGAGCAGTACTTC.

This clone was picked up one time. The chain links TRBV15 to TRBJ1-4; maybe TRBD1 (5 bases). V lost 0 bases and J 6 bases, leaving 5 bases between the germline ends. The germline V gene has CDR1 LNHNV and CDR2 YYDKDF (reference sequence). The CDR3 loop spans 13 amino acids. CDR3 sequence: CATSRDRDEKLFF. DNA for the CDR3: TGTGCCACCAGCAGAGACAGGGATGAAAAACTGTTTTTT.

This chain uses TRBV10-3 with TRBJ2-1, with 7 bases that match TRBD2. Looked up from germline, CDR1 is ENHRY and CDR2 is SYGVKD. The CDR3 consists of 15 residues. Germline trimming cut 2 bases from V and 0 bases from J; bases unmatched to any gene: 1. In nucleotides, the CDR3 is TGTGCCATCAGTGAGGCGGGGGACTCCTACAATGAGCAGTTCTTC. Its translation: CAISEAGDSYNEQFF.

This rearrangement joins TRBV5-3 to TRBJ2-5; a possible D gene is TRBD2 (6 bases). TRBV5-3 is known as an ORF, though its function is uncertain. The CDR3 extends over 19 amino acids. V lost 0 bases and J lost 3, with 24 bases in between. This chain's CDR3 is CARSLALLADSPKEETQYF. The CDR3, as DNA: TGTGCCAGAAGCTTGGCCTTACTAGCCGACAGCCCCAAAGAAGAGACCCAGTACTTC.

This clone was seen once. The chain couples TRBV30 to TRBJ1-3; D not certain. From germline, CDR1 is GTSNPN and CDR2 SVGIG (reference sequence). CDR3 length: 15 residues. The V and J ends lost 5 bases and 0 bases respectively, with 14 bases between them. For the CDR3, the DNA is TGTGCCTGGGAAGGGAGACACAGCTCTGGAAACACCATATATTTT. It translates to CAWEGRHSSGNTIYF.

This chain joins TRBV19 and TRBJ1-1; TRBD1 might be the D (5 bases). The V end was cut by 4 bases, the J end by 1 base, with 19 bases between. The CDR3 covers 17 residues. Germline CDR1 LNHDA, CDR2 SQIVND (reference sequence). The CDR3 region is CASSTPTGHFRNTEAFF. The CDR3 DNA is TGTGCCAGTAGTACCCCAACCGGACATTTTAGGAACACTGAAGCTTTCTTT.

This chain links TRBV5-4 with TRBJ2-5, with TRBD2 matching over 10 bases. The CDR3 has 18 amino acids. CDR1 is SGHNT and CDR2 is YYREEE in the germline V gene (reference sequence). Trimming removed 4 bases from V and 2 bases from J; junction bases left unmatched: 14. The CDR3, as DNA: TGTGCCAGCAGCCTCCAGCGGGAGGGCCATCCATTACAAGAGACCCAGTACTTC. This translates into CASSLQREGHPLQETQYF.

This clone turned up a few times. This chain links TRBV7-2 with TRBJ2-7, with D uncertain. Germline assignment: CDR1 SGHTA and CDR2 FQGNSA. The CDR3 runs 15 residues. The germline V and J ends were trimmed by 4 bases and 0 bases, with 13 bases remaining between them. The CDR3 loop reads CASSSSPVSSYEQYF. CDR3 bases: TGTGCCAGCAGCTCTTCCCCGGTTAGCTCCTACGAGCAGTACTTC.

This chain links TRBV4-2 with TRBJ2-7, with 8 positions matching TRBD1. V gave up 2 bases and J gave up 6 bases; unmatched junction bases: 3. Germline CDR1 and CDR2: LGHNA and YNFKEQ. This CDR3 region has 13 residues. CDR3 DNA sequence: TGTGCCAGCAGCCAAAGACAGGGGATCGAGCAGTACTTC. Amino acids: CASSQRQGIEQYF.

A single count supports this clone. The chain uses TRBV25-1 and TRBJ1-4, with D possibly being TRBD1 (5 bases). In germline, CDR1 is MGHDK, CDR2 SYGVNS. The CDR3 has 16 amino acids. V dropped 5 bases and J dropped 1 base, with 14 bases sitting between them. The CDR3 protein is CASSSRGDGTNEKLFF. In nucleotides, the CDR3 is TGTGCCAGCAGTTCCCGGGGGGACGGAACTAATGAAAAACTGTTTTTT.

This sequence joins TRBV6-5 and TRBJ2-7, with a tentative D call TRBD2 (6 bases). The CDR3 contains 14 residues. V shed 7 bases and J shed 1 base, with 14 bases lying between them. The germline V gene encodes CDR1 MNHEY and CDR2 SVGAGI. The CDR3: CASMAPGLSYEQYF. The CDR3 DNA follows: TGTGCCAGCATGGCTCCGGGACTGTCCTACGAGCAGTACTTC.

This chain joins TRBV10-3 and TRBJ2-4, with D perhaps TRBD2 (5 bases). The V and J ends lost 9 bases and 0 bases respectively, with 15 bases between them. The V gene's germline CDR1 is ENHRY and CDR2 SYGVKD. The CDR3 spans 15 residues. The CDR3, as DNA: TGTGCCATTACCGGAGGACGCCTAGCCAAAAACATTCAGTACTTC. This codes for CAITGGRLAKNIQYF.

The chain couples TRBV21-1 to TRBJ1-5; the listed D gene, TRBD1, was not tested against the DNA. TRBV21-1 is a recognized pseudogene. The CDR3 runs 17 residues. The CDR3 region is CASSPRDTRTLYQPQHF. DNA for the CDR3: TGTGCCAGCAGCCCCCGGGACACAAGAACCCTTTATCAGCCCCAGCATTTT.

This CDR3 is CSVAALGQGGKNEQYF. The CDR3 nucleotides are TGCAGCGTCGCCGCCCTCGGACAGGGAGGGAAGAACGAGCAGTACTTC. The V gene is TRBV29-1, the J gene TRBJ2-7; tentatively, D is TRBD1 (8 bases). V dropped 6 bases and J dropped 5 bases, with 26 bases sitting between them. Germline-derived CDR1 and CDR2 are SQVTM and ANQGSEA. The CDR3 has 16 amino acids.

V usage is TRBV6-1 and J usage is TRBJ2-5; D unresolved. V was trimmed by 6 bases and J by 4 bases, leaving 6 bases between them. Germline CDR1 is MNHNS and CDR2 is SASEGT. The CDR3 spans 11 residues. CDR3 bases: TGTGCCAGCAGCCATAGAGAGACCCAGTACTTC. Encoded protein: CASSHRETQYF.

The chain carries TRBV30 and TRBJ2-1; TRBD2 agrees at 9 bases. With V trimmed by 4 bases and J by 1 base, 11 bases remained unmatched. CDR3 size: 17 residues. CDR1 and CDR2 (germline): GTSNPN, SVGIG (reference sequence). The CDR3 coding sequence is TGTGCCTGGATTCTTACTGGCGGGAGGGGTTCCTACAATGAGCAGTTCTTC. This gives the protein CAWILTGGRGSYNEQFF.

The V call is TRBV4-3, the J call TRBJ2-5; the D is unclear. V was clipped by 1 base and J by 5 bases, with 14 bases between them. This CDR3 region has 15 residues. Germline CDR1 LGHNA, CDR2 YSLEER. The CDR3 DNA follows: TGCGCCAGCAGCCAAGGGTTAAGAGTAAGCGAGACCCAGTACTTC. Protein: CASSQGLRVSETQYF.